This entry lists 4 T cell receptor beta chains sequenced from one sample in a study of radiotherapy plus CTLA-4 blockade in lung cancer. Repertoires were generated with immunoSEQ multiplex PCR, while TCRdb's copy carries only in-frame clones and drops some. Of some 35,000 clones detected, more than 70% appear once; the ten largest clones hold about 6%. Sequences were derived from peripheral blood, sampled from a patient treated with radiotherapy plus ipilimumab. Receptor source: a human donor with non-small cell lung cancer who had stable disease on radiotherapy plus ipilimumab.

This clone was found a few times. The V gene is TRBV7-9, the J gene TRBJ2-2; 10 bases are a match to TRBD1. This CDR3 region has 19 residues. Germline trimming cut 4 bases from V and 3 bases from J; bases unmatched to any gene: 14. Per germline, CDR1 SEHNR and CDR2 FQNEAQ (reference sequence). Here the CDR3 reads CASSSTERKGQGDTGELFF. The CDR3 nucleotides are TGTGCCAGCAGCTCCACGGAACGGAAAGGACAGGGGGACACCGGGGAGCTGTTTTTT.

The chain has TRBV15 and TRBJ1-1; no reliable D call. Germline CDR1 is LNHNV and CDR2 is YYDKDF (reference sequence). The CDR3 loop spans 12 amino acids. Trimming left V 0 bases short and J 5 bases short, with 4 bases between. This chain's CDR3 is CATSRDVTEAFF. The DNA of the CDR3 is TGTGCCACCAGCAGAGATGTAACTGAAGCTTTCTTT.

V is TRBV19 and J is TRBJ1-2, with TRBD1 identical over 7 bases. Unmatched junction bases numbered 4, after V lost 8 bases and J lost 4 bases. Germline CDR1 and CDR2: LNHDA and SQIVND (reference sequence). CDR3 length: 12 amino acids. CDR3 sequence: CASSDRAYGYTF. In nucleotides, the CDR3 is TGTGCCAGTTCCGACAGGGCCTATGGCTACACCTTC. Combining the CDR3 with reference TRBV19 and TRBJ1-2 gives the whole variable domain DGGITQSPKYLFRKEGQNVTLSCEQNLNHDAMYWYRQDPGQGLRLIYYSQIVNDFQKGDIAEGYSVSREKKESFPLTVTSAQKNPTAFYLCASSDRAYGYTFGSGTRLTVV.

This chain uses TRBV28 with TRBJ2-1; 13 bases line up with TRBD2. The CDR3 length is 15 residues. Germline V lookup: CDR1 MDHEN, CDR2 SYDVKM. V shed 6 bases and J 8 bases; nucleotides not matched to a gene: 7. CDR3: CASRPWTSGSYEQFF. The CDR3 DNA reads TGTGCCAGCAGACCCTGGACTAGCGGGAGTTATGAGCAGTTCTTC.